This T cell receptor (beta chain) was recovered during a study of blood T cell repertoires in COVID-19. In the study overall: T cells, B-cell-depleted T cells, or PBMCs supplied cDNA or gDNA.

Looked up from germline, CDR1 is MNHEY and CDR2 is SMNVEV (reference sequence). This CDR3 is built from 16 residues. Trimming removed 6 bases from V and 2 bases from J; junction bases left unmatched: 4. Per the original methods: Amplified reference gene primers provided the basis for estimating nucleated cell counts. Sequencing was performed with immunoSEQ multiplex PCR; in TCRdb, only in-frame clones are kept and a portion is missing. V, J and clone size were drawn from that table, and D and trimming were deduced from the DNA. The profile shows 120,000 to 150,000 clones, around 81% of them singletons.

The sample was peripheral blood. J is TRBJ2-6 and V is TRBV27; TRBD1 matches 10 bases. The receptor's source is a woman in her thirties or forties with active or convalescent COVID-19. In DNA form, the CDR3 reads TGTGCCAGCAGCCGGACAGGGGGAACTGGGGCCAACGTCCTGACTTTC. It encodes CASSRTGGTGANVLTF.